Detailed here is one TCR beta chain. Per the study methods: Reference gene primer amplification gave nucleated cell count estimates. Clones were read by immunoSEQ multiplex PCR, and TCRdb kept only the in-frame ones, dropping some. V and J calls and clone size follow that table, whereas D and trimming were derived from the DNA. The table shows around 250,000 clones, with approximately 86% occurring only once. Looked up from germline, CDR1 is SGDLS and CDR2 is YYNGEE. V shed 3 bases and J 4 bases; nucleotides not matched to a gene: 8. This CDR3 region has 16 residues. This sample stems from a study of blood T cell repertoires in COVID-19. As for the study in general: COVID-19 samples from acute and convalescent phases originated in the United States, Italy and Spain. Sources were T cells, B-cell-depleted T cells, or PBMCs; the material itself was cDNA or gDNA.

The sequence was obtained from a woman in her sixties who had recovered from COVID-19. Input material: peripheral blood. The rearrangement links TRBV9 to TRBJ2-5; 11 nucleotides line up with TRBD1. CDR3 DNA: TGTGCCAGCAGCGCCGGACAGGGGGCAGGTGGAGAGACCCAGTACTTC. Amino acids: CASSAGQGAGGETQYF.